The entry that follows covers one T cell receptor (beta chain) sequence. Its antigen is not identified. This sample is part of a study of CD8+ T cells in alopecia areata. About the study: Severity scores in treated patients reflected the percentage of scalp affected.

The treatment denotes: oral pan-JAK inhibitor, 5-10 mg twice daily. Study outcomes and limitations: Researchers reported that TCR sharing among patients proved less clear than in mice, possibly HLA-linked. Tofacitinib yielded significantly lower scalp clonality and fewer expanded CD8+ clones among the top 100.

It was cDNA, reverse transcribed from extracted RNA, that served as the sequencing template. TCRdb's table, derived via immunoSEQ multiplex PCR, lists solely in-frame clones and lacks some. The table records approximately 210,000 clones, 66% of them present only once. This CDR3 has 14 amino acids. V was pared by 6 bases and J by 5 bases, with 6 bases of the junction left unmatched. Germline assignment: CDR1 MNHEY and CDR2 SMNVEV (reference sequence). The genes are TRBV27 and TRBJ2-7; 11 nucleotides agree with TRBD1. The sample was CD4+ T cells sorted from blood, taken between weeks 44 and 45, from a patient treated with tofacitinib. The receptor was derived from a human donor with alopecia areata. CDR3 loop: CASRRTGGFNEQYF. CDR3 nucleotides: TGTGCCAGCAGGCGGACAGGGGGCTTCAACGAGCAGTACTTC.